This T cell receptor (beta chain) was captured in a study of lymphopenia after photon versus proton radiotherapy (dated by TCRdb to between 2018 and 2020). Regarding the research as a whole: The immunological effects of photon versus proton radiation therapy were compared in patients with gastrointestinal tumors who developed high-grade lymphopenia. The cohort included over 15 patients with gastrointestinal tumors who developed lymphopenia after receiving either photon or proton therapy. The study was designed to characterize how the impact on the immune system differs between the two radiation modalities. Points the paper makes about the study in general: Proton-treated patients stayed relatively stable during treatment, while photon-treated patients lost naive T cells and TCR diversity and gained effector/memory populations. After the lymphocyte count nadir, photon-treated repertoires showed oligoclonal expansion, especially of CD8+ Temra cells, which drove the drop in diversity. The survival association was examined only in patients who died, and the authors described better survival with proton therapy as a possibility, not as a demonstrated result. Across the cohort, among patients who died, a greater drop in TCR diversity after the nadir was inversely correlated with overall survival time.

A single count supports this clone. No antigen is known for it. One base away there is no much larger clone; base qualities are not given. Taken from the germline V gene (reference sequence), the CDR1 and CDR2 loops are SGHKS and YYEKEE. Measured from the cysteine to the phenylalanine, the CDR3 is 15 residues long. The read is trimmed to its CDR3 DNA, 45 bases read in frame from base 1. Relative to germline, V is 0 bases shorter and J is 0 bases shorter, with 7 bases between their ends. Library prep was done by the immunoSEQ multiplex PCR assay. Deep sequencing of rearranged TCR beta loci, alongside multiparametric flow cytometry, was used to profile T cell repertoires. In TCRdb, the immuneACCESS table is reduced to in-frame sequences with V and J assigned. These tables do not hold every clone; where another copy was compared, an unresolved V gene accounts for under half, and the others remain unexplained. Within this sample are around 66,000 clones, with 86% of them counted one time only. More than 2% of the sample is taken by the ten largest.

The sequence joins TRBV5-5 to TRBJ1-5; tentative D gene TRBD1, with 5 bases matching. This sequence originates from a man aged 40-50 years with gastric cancer. The sequences come from peripheral blood, collected from a patient treated with photon-based radiotherapy. In nucleotides, the sequence is TGTGCCAGCAGCTTGGGGGGGTTTAGCAATCAGCCCCAGCATTTT. Translated, it gives CASSLGGFSNQPQHF.